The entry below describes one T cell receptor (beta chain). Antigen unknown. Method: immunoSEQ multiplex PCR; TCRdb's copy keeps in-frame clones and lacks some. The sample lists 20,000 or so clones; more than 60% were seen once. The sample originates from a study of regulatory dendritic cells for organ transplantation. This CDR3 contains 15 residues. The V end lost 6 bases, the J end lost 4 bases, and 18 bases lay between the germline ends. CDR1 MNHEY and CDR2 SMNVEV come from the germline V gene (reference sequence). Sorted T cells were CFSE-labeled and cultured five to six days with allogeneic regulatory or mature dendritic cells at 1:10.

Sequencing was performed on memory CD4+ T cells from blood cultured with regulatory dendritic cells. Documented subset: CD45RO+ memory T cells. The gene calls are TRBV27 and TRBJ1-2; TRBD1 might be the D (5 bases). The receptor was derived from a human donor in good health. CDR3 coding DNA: TGTGCCAGCAGACTAACCGAAGGGACTGTCTATGGCTACACCTTC. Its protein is CASRLTEGTVYGYTF.